The rows below give T cell receptor beta chains drawn from one sample of a study of monozygotic twins with inflammatory bowel disease. No DNA is given; TCRdb re-called the 5' RACE reads and lists each CDR3 protein once. In all, the sample yields around 99,000 distinct CDR3 sequences. Sample: blood. Receptor source: a human donor with ulcerative colitis or Crohn's disease, or a healthy co-twin of an affected twin (not recorded which). Both conserved end residues are part of each CDR3.

v_gene	j_gene	CDR3aa
TRBV10-3	TRBJ2-5	CAISGGGETQYF
TRBV5-1	TRBJ2-1	CASSAWAGGIEQFF
TRBV20-1	TRBJ1-4	CSASDDRGDEKLFF
TRBV7-2	TRBJ1-2	CASSHGQPRYGYTF
TRBV12-3/TRBV12-4	TRBJ2-7	CASSLAVSYEQYF
TRBV10-3	TRBJ2-3	CAISELAGGPDTQYF
TRBV5-5	TRBJ2-2	CASGQPGVLYTGELFF
TRBV3-1	TRBJ2-1	CASSQVRVSSGKGDEQFF
TRBV6-1	TRBJ1-2	CASSARGQGYGYTF
TRBV6-5	TRBJ1-1	CASSRHRNTEAFF
TRBV20-1	TRBJ2-3	CSARDPRDRGPDTQYF
TRBV5-4	TRBJ2-7	CASSPKKSAYEQYF
TRBV5-1	TRBJ2-1	CASSLEGRGLDEQFF
TRBV7-3	TRBJ2-7	CASSLSGQGIPYEQYF
TRBV20-1	TRBJ1-1	CSARDRLNTEAFF
TRBV6-1	TRBJ1-1	CASDPQGGMNTEAFF
TRBV29-1	TRBJ1-1	CSGGDGGGGLTEAFF
TRBV4-1	TRBJ2-3	CASSLRGVTDTQYF
TRBV7-2	TRBJ2-3	CASSGGQGLSTDTQYF
TRBV6-6	TRBJ2-5	CASSYSNGGETQYF
TRBV6-1	TRBJ2-5	CASLSTQGARETQYF
TRBV12-3/TRBV12-4	TRBJ1-1	CASSLGTGEGNTEAFF
TRBV7-9	TRBJ1-2	CASSSAGPYGYTF
TRBV12-3/TRBV12-4	TRBJ2-7	CASSLGLANHEQYF
TRBV12-3/TRBV12-4	TRBJ2-1	CASSFRRYNEQFF
TRBV28	TRBJ2-5	CASQSNTGDQYF
TRBV5-1	TRBJ2-7	CASSLGQFYEQYF
TRBV2	TRBJ2-1	CASSEDFPEQFF
TRBV6-5	TRBJ1-1	CASSYSFENTEAFF
TRBV12-3/TRBV12-4	TRBJ1-5	CASKMGDQPQHF
TRBV19	TRBJ2-1	CASSPIQGISYNEQFF
TRBV12-3/TRBV12-4	TRBJ2-7	CASSRSGTGRYEQYF
TRBV20-1	TRBJ1-5	CSAWGGARGNQPQHF
TRBV20-1	TRBJ1-4	CSARDGQDINEKLFF
TRBV7-9	TRBJ2-3	CASSLRDSLVGDTQYF
TRBV10-3	TRBJ1-4	CAISDWDRNEEKLFF
TRBV20-1	TRBJ2-7	CSARDSWASGDYEQYF
TRBV18	TRBJ1-5	CASSPLGASNQPQHF
TRBV5-1	TRBJ2-7	CASSLGRDYEQYF
TRBV20-1	TRBJ2-7	CSARVVSYEQYF
TRBV5-4	TRBJ1-2	CASSLDERGPPDGYTF
TRBV7-8	TRBJ2-7	CASSSHRGYEQNF
TRBV3-1	TRBJ2-7	CASSLPQGRQQYF
TRBV7-6	TRBJ2-7	CASSLETPAGGYYEQYF
TRBV28	TRBJ2-7	CASRIPQRVGLAAYEQYF
TRBV3-1	TRBJ1-2	CASSRGGRADGYGYTF
TRBV7-8	TRBJ1-5	CASSSLGRGSNQPQHF
TRBV20-1	TRBJ2-1	CIARQGAEQFF
TRBV28	TRBJ2-3	CASSPLTSGSRLADTQYF
TRBV7-9	TRBJ1-1	CASSLAGINTEAFF
TRBV5-6	TRBJ2-3	CASSTLRQGFKYF
TRBV5-1	TRBJ2-1	CASSLIPGLPNNEQFF
TRBV7-9	TRBJ1-3	CASSTPRTESSGNTIYF
TRBV5-1	TRBJ1-2	CASSLAGLGKGYTF
TRBV4-3	TRBJ2-5	CASSQDWGGETQYF
TRBV4-2	TRBJ2-3	CASGTLEEREGRYF
TRBV4-3	TRBJ2-7	CASSQSGISSYEQYF
TRBV21-1	TRBJ2-1	CASSKARANEQFF
TRBV7-2	TRBJ1-2	CASSLSTGGRGYTF